This T cell receptor beta chain was observed in a study of radiation and T cells in renal cell carcinoma. Germline-derived CDR1 and CDR2 are LNHDA and SQIVND (reference sequence). CDR3 size: 13 residues. V dropped 5 bases and J dropped 1; count of bases not matched to a gene: 0. Sample treatment: treatment-naive control, cytoreductive nephrectomy. Clear cell pathology was present in this patient's renal cell carcinoma. TCRdb keeps only in-frame clones here, not all; method: immunoSEQ multiplex PCR. Among 10,000 to 12,000 clones listed, around 60% were seen once. The sequence was obtained from a man in his forties with renal cell carcinoma. V is TRBV19 and J is TRBJ2-5; 8 bases line up with TRBD1. The material was tumor tissue, obtained from a patient whose treatment was nephrectomy without radiotherapy. CDR3 nucleotide sequence: TGTGCCAGTAGTGGGACAGGCCAAGAGACCCAGTACTTC. This gives the protein CASSGTGQETQYF.